Below are 26 T cell receptor beta chains sequenced from a single sample in a study of shared clonotypes between healthy human individuals. Positive CCR7 selection of CD45RO-negative cells yielded the naive CD8 cells, and terminally differentiated effector memory CD45RA+ cells were excluded. Clones were sequenced by immunoSEQ multiplex PCR, and TCRdb holds only the in-frame ones, with some missing. The sample holds some 2 million clones, roughly 95% seen once. The sequenced sample was naive CD8+ T cells sorted from blood. Receptors originate from a man between 18 and 29 years old in good health.

This clone was recorded at least ten times. The rearrangement joins TRBV19 to TRBJ2-7, with a possible D match to TRBD1 (6 bases). V was cut by 6 bases and J by 5 bases, with 20 bases left in between. The CDR3 is made up of 15 amino acids. The germline gives CDR1 LNHDA, CDR2 SQIVND (reference sequence). The CDR3 coding sequence is TGTGCCAGTAGACCTACTACAGGGAGTTTCAACGAGCAGTACTTC. This sequence encodes CASRPTTGSFNEQYF.

The CDR3 DNA reads TGTGCCAGCAGTGGATACAGGGAGGTGGATTCACCCCTCCACTTT. Its protein is CASSGYREVDSPLHF. The gene calls are TRBV25-1 and TRBJ1-6, with D maybe TRBD1 (6 bases). V was trimmed by 4 bases and J by 8 bases, leaving 15 bases between them. Germline V gene data show CDR1 as MGHDK and CDR2 as SYGVNS. The CDR3 is made up of 15 amino acids.

The gene calls are TRBV29-1 and TRBJ2-2, with D uncertain. In germline, CDR1 is SQVTM, CDR2 ANQGSEA. V was clipped by 3 bases and J by 2 bases, with 4 bases between them. The CDR3 contains 12 residues. The CDR3 DNA sequence: TGCAGCGTTGACGGAAACACCGGGGAGCTGTTTTTT. As protein: CSVDGNTGELFF.

This clone was observed a single time. V is TRBV9 and J is TRBJ1-2, with unresolved D. From germline, CDR1 is SGDLS and CDR2 YYNGEE. Trimming took 0 bases from V and 7 from J, leaving 7 bases between them. CDR3 size: 12 residues. CDR3 region: CASSVGGLGYTF. For the CDR3, the DNA is TGTGCCAGCAGCGTAGGGGGTCTTGGCTACACCTTC.

V usage is TRBV5-6 and J usage is TRBJ2-5; 9 bases match TRBD1. CDR1 is SGHDT, CDR2 YYEEEE, per germline. The CDR3 extends over 16 amino acids. The V and J ends lost 3 bases and 1 base, in that order; junction bases with no gene match: 7. The CDR3 spells CASSSADRGAQETQYF. DNA of the CDR3: TGTGCCAGCAGCTCGGCTGACAGGGGGGCCCAAGAGACCCAGTACTTC.

The chain combines TRBV19 with TRBJ2-3, with D maybe TRBD2 (6 bases). Germline CDR1 reads LNHDA; CDR2 reads SQIVND (reference sequence). V lost 5 bases and J lost 1, with 13 bases in between. The CDR3 consists of 15 residues. In nucleotides, the CDR3 is TGTGCCAGTAGTTCCCTTGGCGGGGGCACAGATACGCAGTATTTT. The encoded protein is CASSSLGGGTDTQYF. The variable domain in full, with the rest retrieved from reference TRBV19 and TRBJ2-3, is DGGITQSPKYLFRKEGQNVTLSCEQNLNHDAMYWYRQDPGQGLRLIYYSQIVNDFQKGDIAEGYSVSREKKESFPLTVTSAQKNPTAFYLCASSSLGGGTDTQYFGPGTRLTVL.

This clone came up a few times. This sequence joins TRBV7-9 and TRBJ2-2; 13 nucleotides agree with TRBD2. The CDR3 extends over 17 amino acids. The germline V gene has CDR1 SEHNR and CDR2 FQNEAQ (reference sequence). The V segment lost 5 bases and the J segment 4 bases; nucleotides outside the gene matches: 7. Here the CDR3 reads CASSLTSGRAGTGELFF. The CDR3 nucleotides read TGTGCCAGCAGCCTCACTAGCGGGAGGGCCGGCACCGGGGAGCTGTTTTTT.

On this clone itself: The sample carries other DNA sequences with the same CDR3. V and J are TRBV13 and TRBJ2-7; TRBD1 is a possible D gene (8 bases). Per the germline V gene, CDR1 is PRHDT and CDR2 is FYEKMQ (reference sequence). With 4 bases removed from V and 6 bases from J, the gap between germline ends came to 16 bases. This CDR3 spans 14 amino acids. The CDR3 bases are TGTGCCAGCAGCTCCGGACAGGGCGGGGGCGAGCAGTACTTC. Translation gives CASSSGQGGGEQYF.

The chain carries TRBV6-4 and TRBJ1-1; tentatively, D is TRBD1 (6 bases). The germline V gene has CDR1 MRHNA and CDR2 SNTAGT. This CDR3 is 15 amino acids long. V lost 3 bases and J lost 2, with 13 bases in between. The CDR3 loop is CASSERAGVNTEAFF. Here the CDR3 DNA reads TGTGCCAGCAGTGAAAGGGCAGGGGTCAACACTGAAGCTTTCTTT.

This rearrangement joins TRBV27 to TRBJ1-2; 7 bases agree with TRBD1. CDR3 size: 14 residues. Trimming removed 5 bases from V and 4 bases from J; junction bases left unmatched: 7. Germline V CDR1 and CDR2: MNHEY, SMNVEV (reference sequence). The CDR3 DNA reads TGTGCCAGCAGTACCGACAGGGTGGCCTATGGCTACACCTTC. This sequence encodes CASSTDRVAYGYTF.

V is TRBV27 and J is TRBJ1-2; weak D call: TRBD1 (6 bases). The CDR3 extends over 14 amino acids. V lost 5 bases to trimming and J lost 5 bases, with 15 bases between them. Per germline, CDR1 MNHEY and CDR2 SMNVEV (reference sequence). The DNA of the CDR3 is TGTGCCAGCAGTCTAGGGGGAGTAGGTTATGGCTACACCTTC. Protein product: CASSLGGVGYGYTF.

This sequence joins TRBV7-9 and TRBJ2-7; D not resolved. Looked up from germline, CDR1 is SEHNR and CDR2 is FQNEAQ (reference sequence). CDR3 size: 15 residues. V was shortened by 1 base and J by 3 bases, with 13 bases between the two germline ends. The CDR3: CASSLVGQAVYEQYF. The CDR3 DNA reads TGTGCCAGCAGCTTAGTTGGCCAGGCGGTCTACGAGCAGTACTTC.

Worth noting for this clone: The sample carries other DNA sequences with the same CDR3. The CDR3 nucleotides read TGTGCCAGCAGTTTACAAGGGTATAGCAATCAGCCCCAGCATTTT. Its translation: CASSLQGYSNQPQHF. The V and J genes are TRBV27 and TRBJ1-5, with unresolved D. Trimming shortened V by 2 bases and J by 0 bases, and 8 bases separated the two germline ends. The germline V gene encodes CDR1 MNHEY and CDR2 SMNVEV (reference sequence). The CDR3 covers 15 residues.

This clone was counted once. The chain joins TRBV18 to TRBJ1-3; D may be TRBD1 (5 bases). V was cut by 0 bases and J by 2 bases, with 8 bases left in between. The CDR3 loop spans 15 amino acids. The germline CDR1 and CDR2 sequences are KGHSH and LQKENI. For the CDR3, the DNA is TGTGCCAGCTCACCACCGGCAGGGACTGGAAACACCATATATTTT. Translation: CASSPPAGTGNTIYF. The variable domain in full, completed from reference TRBV18 and TRBJ1-3, reads NAGVMQNPRHLVRRRGQEARLRCSPMKGHSHVYWYRQLPEEGLKFMVYLQKENIIDESGMPKERFSAEFPKEGPSILRIQQVVRGDSAAYFCASSPPAGTGNTIYFGEGSWLTVV.

The chain combines TRBV4-1 with TRBJ2-2; D remains unclear. Germline CDR1 is MGHRA and CDR2 is YSYEKL. CDR3 size: 15 residues. V was pared by 1 base and J by 1 base, with 7 bases between. The CDR3 nucleotides are TGCGCCAGCAGCCAAGGACTGCTGAACACCGGGGAGCTGTTTTTT. It is translated as CASSQGLLNTGELFF.

This clone is a singleton in its sample. This chain uses TRBV7-9 with TRBJ2-3; 8 bases line up with TRBD2. Losses at the gene ends were 5 bases for V and 3 bases for J; bases not matched to a gene: 10. The CDR3 loop spans 16 amino acids. Germline loops: CDR1 SEHNR, CDR2 FQNEAQ (reference sequence). In DNA, the CDR3 is TGTGCCAGCAGCCCCTTCCGCGGGGGGCTAACAGATACGCAGTATTTT. Protein product: CASSPFRGGLTDTQYF.

The rearrangement uses TRBV4-1 and TRBJ2-7, with 9 bases that match TRBD1. The V gene end was trimmed by 4 bases and the J gene end by 5 bases; junction bases not matched to a gene: 9. Germline lookup yields CDR1 MGHRA and CDR2 YSYEKL. This CDR3 spans 15 amino acids. CDR3: CASSLRGQGENEQYF. CDR3 sequence (DNA): TGCGCCAGCAGCCTAAGGGGACAGGGAGAAAACGAGCAGTACTTC.

The V gene is TRBV7-6, the J gene TRBJ1-6; 8 bases line up with TRBD1. CDR1 SGHVS and CDR2 FNYEAQ come from the germline V gene. This CDR3 has 15 amino acids. With 4 bases clipped from V and 9 bases from J, the junction kept 8 bases outside the gene matches. The CDR3 is CASSYGQGPGSPLHF. CDR3 nucleotide sequence: TGTGCCAGCAGCTACGGACAGGGTCCGGGTTCACCCCTCCACTTT.

This clone was counted once. The chain joins TRBV10-3 to TRBJ2-1; D not resolved. V was clipped by 2 bases and J by 6 bases, with 8 bases between them. The CDR3 contains 13 residues. Germline V gene data show CDR1 as ENHRY and CDR2 as SYGVKD. CDR3 in DNA: TGTGCCATCAGTGAGGGACCCATCAATGAGCAGTTCTTC. Protein product: CAISEGPINEQFF.

The V and J genes are TRBV4-1 and TRBJ1-2; the match to TRBD1 covers 7 bases. V was pared by 3 bases and J by 8 bases, with 9 bases of the junction left unmatched. The CDR3 is 14 amino acids. Germline V CDR1 and CDR2: MGHRA, YSYEKL. The DNA for the CDR3 is TGCGCCAGCAGCCAGGAGGGACAGCTGGAAGGCTACACCTTC. Translation: CASSQEGQLEGYTF.

The gene calls are TRBV7-6 and TRBJ1-4; D not certain. Germline-derived CDR1 and CDR2 are SGHVS and FNYEAQ. The CDR3 loop spans 17 amino acids. The V end was cut by 2 bases, the J end by 0 bases, with 13 bases between. The CDR3: CASSLPVGISTNEKLFF. Here the CDR3 DNA reads TGTGCCAGCAGCTTACCAGTGGGCATCTCAACTAATGAAAAACTGTTTTTT.

The chain combines TRBV4-1 with TRBJ2-7; D is unclear. Trimming shortened V by 4 bases and J by 3 bases, and 16 bases separated the two germline ends. The CDR3 sequence is 15 residues long. Germline loops: CDR1 MGHRA, CDR2 YSYEKL. CDR3 DNA: TGCGCCAGCAGCCGGACCAACAGAGAATTCTACGAGCAGTACTTC. This translates into CASSRTNREFYEQYF.

The rearrangement uses TRBV5-6 and TRBJ1-2; 8 bases align to TRBD1. Germline CDR1 is SGHDT and CDR2 is YYEEEE. The J segment lost 5 bases and the V segment lost 4 bases, leaving 7 bases of the junction unmatched. CDR3 length: 14 residues. The CDR3, as DNA: TGTGCCAGCAGCCAGGACAGGGTCGGGTATGGCTACACCTTC. It yields the protein CASSQDRVGYGYTF.

V gene TRBV7-6 combines with J gene TRBJ2-2; no definite D call. Germline V gene sequence: CDR1 SGHVS, CDR2 FNYEAQ. Trimming removed 0 bases from V and 4 bases from J, with 9 bases in between. The CDR3 extends over 15 amino acids. The CDR3 bases are TGTGCCAGCAGCTTAGCGCACTACTCCACCGGGGAGCTGTTTTTT. Translating it yields CASSLAHYSTGELFF.

With respect to this clone: This sample includes further DNA sequences coding for the same CDR3. The rearrangement uses TRBV27 and TRBJ2-7; the D gene could be TRBD1 or TRBD2 (5 bases each). CDR3 length: 14 residues. In germline, CDR1 is MNHEY, CDR2 SMNVEV (reference sequence). V was shortened by 0 bases and J by 3 bases, with 9 bases between the two germline ends. CDR3 coding DNA: TGTGCCAGCAGTTTATCGGGACGGGGCTACGAGCAGTACTTC. Translating gives CASSLSGRGYEQYF.

This rearrangement joins TRBV5-1 to TRBJ2-7, with 10 bases that match TRBD2. Trimming cost V 4 bases and J 5 bases; bases outside gene matches: 15. In germline, CDR1 is SGHRS, CDR2 YFSETQ. CDR3 size: 17 residues. CDR3 in amino acids: CASSAYPQREGGDEQYF. Here the CDR3 DNA reads TGCGCCAGCAGCGCCTACCCCCAGCGGGAGGGCGGAGACGAGCAGTACTTC. Filled out from reference TRBV5-1 and TRBJ2-7, the complete variable domain reads KAGVTQTPRYLIKTRGQQVTLSCSPISGHRSVSWYQQTPGQGLQFLFEYFSETQRNKGNFPGRFSGRQFSNSRSEMNVSTLELGDSALYLCASSAYPQREGGDEQYFGPGTRLTVT.